This TCR beta chain stems from a study of T cells after yellow fever vaccination. Study details: SMART-Seq v4 Ultra Low Input prepared libraries from low-cell fractions. General study points: The booster response re-showed most primary clones: approximately 95% CD4, about 89% CD8. It was a small share of clonotypes that appeared in both CD4 and CD8 compartments. The presence of abundant clonotypes contaminating from the bulk population was possible in FACS-sorted repertoires.

For this clonotype: No antigen is known for it.

The CDR3 has 16 residues. Germline V CDR1 and CDR2: MDHEN, SYDVKM. Trimming took off 7 bases at V and 6 bases at J, with 21 bases between the two ends. Each CDR3 protein is one row after TCRdb ran MiXCR on the 5' RACE reads. The sample lists 200,000 to 300,000 distinct CDR3 sequences; under 15% were seen once. V usage is TRBV28 and J usage is TRBJ2-2; tentatively, D is TRBD1 (5 bases). The sequenced sample was CD4+ T cells sorted from PBMCs, obtained 45 days after the yellow fever booster vaccination. This TCR derives from a man aged 25 to 40 who received the YFV17D yellow fever vaccine. Here the CDR3 DNA reads TGTGCCAGCACTAGTTCAGGAATCCAAGGGGCCGGGGAGCTGTTTTTT. It yields the protein CASTSSGIQGAGELFF.